Listed here are 11 T cell receptor beta chains from one sample, sequenced in a study of cytomegalovirus exposure and HLA in healthy donors (dated by TCRdb to about 2017). The library came from the immunoSEQ multiplex PCR assay. A mixture of 60 forward primers for TCR Vbeta segments and 13 reverse primers for TCR Jbeta segments was used in the multiplex PCR. Entries here come from immuneACCESS through TCRdb and include only in-frame sequences with V and J called. Some clones fail to appear in such tables; in the studies checked, an unresolved V gene covers under half of the shortfall, and the cause of the remainder is unknown. The sample table contains over 150,000 clones; only one count was recorded for around 79% of them. 1.3% to 1.5% of the sample goes to the ten largest clones. The sequenced sample consisted of PBMCs. These receptors were taken from a man aged 18 to 35 in good health and CMV-seronegative.

This chain joins TRBV7-2 and TRBJ1-4; D might be TRBD1 (5 bases). Germline assignment: CDR1 SGHTA and CDR2 FQGNSA. There are 13 residues in the CDR3. V was clipped by 4 bases and J by 10 bases, with 13 bases between them. In DNA form, the CDR3 reads TGTGCCAGCAGCTCCGGCAGGGCAGGAAAACTGTTTTTT. This codes for CASSSGRAGKLFF.

The chain is built from TRBV5-5 and TRBJ2-3; TRBD2 matches 8 bases. Germline V CDR1 and CDR2: SGHKS, YYEKEE (reference sequence). With 0 bases clipped from V and 0 bases from J, the junction kept 3 bases outside the gene matches. The CDR3 contains 16 residues. CDR3: CASSLAPSGSTDTQYF. CDR3 sequence (DNA): TGTGCCAGCAGCTTGGCGCCTAGCGGGAGCACAGATACGCAGTATTTT.

The J gene is TRBJ2-7, the V gene TRBV9; D unclear. The CDR3 spans 13 residues. Per the germline V gene, CDR1 is SGDLS and CDR2 is YYNGEE. V lost 0 bases and J 6 bases, leaving 10 bases between the germline ends. The DNA for the CDR3 is TGTGCCAGCAGCGTAGGTTCCGGGTCCGAGCAGTACTTC. Amino acid sequence: CASSVGSGSEQYF.

Concerning this clone itself: At one of its ends the junction is not consistent with the germline gene, which may arise from a read error. The V gene is TRBV10-1, the J gene TRBJ2-7, with TRBD2 matching 10 bases. There are 14 residues in the CDR3. Germline-derived CDR1 and CDR2 are WNHNN and SYGVQD (reference sequence). The CDR3 loop is CASSESSGSGEQYF. The DNA for the CDR3 is TGCGCCAGCAGCGAGTCTAGCGGGAGTGGCGAGCAGTACTTC.

The chain carries TRBV2 and TRBJ1-2; TRBD1 matches at 7 bases. CDR1 SNHLY and CDR2 FYNNEI come from the germline V gene. After removal of 7 bases from V and 5 bases from J, the junction contained 10 bases not matched to a gene. The CDR3 length is 14 residues. CDR3 DNA: TGTGCCAGCAAACCGGGACAGCCTGATTATGGCTACACCTTC. Amino acids: CASKPGQPDYGYTF. Full variable domain (remainder filled in from reference TRBV2 and TRBJ1-2): EPEVTQTPSHQVTQMGQEVILRCVPISNHLYFYWYRQILGQKVEFLVSFYNNEISEKSEIFDDQFSVERPDGSNFTLKIRSTKLEDSAMYFCASKPGQPDYGYTFGSGTRLTVV.

The chain links TRBV10-1 to TRBJ2-7; D not resolved. V was clipped by 10 bases and J by 7 bases, with 26 bases between them. CDR3 size: 15 residues. The germline V gene encodes CDR1 WNHNN and CDR2 SYGVQD (reference sequence). This CDR3 reads CAIRPPRQLMIEQYF. CDR3 DNA sequence: TGCGCCATCCGTCCCCCGAGGCAACTTATGATTGAGCAGTACTTC.

V gene TRBV30 combines with J gene TRBJ2-5; D is ambiguous. CDR1 and CDR2 from the germline V gene are GTSNPN and SVGIG (reference sequence). Trimming removed 1 base from V and 2 bases from J, with 5 bases in between. The CDR3 runs to 12 residues. The CDR3 bases are TGTGCCTGGAGTGAACAACAAGAGACCCAGTACTTC. This codes for CAWSEQQETQYF.

Of note for this clone: One junction end disagrees with the germline gene, perhaps due to a read error. The CDR3 coding sequence is TGTGCCAGCAGTGAAGAGGGGACAGGCCTCGTCTTC. Protein: CASSEEGTGLVF. The gene calls are TRBV2 and TRBJ1-2; TRBD1 matches 8 bases. CDR1 and CDR2 from the germline V gene are SNHLY and FYNNEI. CDR3 size: 12 residues.

The sample holds a few counts of this clone. The chain links TRBV28 to TRBJ1-5; 9 bases fit TRBD1. This CDR3 region has 15 residues. CDR1 and CDR2 from the germline V gene are MDHEN and SYDVKM. With 3 bases clipped from V and 4 bases from J, the junction kept 4 bases outside the gene matches. CDR3 sequence: CASSFPGTGNQPQHF. CDR3 coding DNA: TGTGCCAGCAGTTTCCCCGGGACAGGGAATCAGCCCCAGCATTTT.

The chain combines TRBV20-1 with TRBJ1-1; D gene unclear. V lost 5 bases and J lost 5, with 9 bases in between. This CDR3 region has 11 residues. The germline CDR1 and CDR2 sequences are DFQATT and SNEGSKA (reference sequence). CDR3 DNA: TGCAGTGCTCTGGGAGGAACTGAAGCTTTCTTT. Translating it yields CSALGGTEAFF.

This clone was counted a single time. This chain uses TRBV4-3 with TRBJ2-7; 11 bases align to TRBD1. Per the germline V gene, CDR1 is LGHNA and CDR2 is YSLEER. This CDR3 spans 16 amino acids. Trimming cost V 1 base and J 2 bases; bases outside gene matches: 4. The CDR3 nucleotides are TGCGCCAGCAGCCAAGGTCGGGACAGGGGGGCCTACGAGCAGTACTTC. It translates to CASSQGRDRGAYEQYF.